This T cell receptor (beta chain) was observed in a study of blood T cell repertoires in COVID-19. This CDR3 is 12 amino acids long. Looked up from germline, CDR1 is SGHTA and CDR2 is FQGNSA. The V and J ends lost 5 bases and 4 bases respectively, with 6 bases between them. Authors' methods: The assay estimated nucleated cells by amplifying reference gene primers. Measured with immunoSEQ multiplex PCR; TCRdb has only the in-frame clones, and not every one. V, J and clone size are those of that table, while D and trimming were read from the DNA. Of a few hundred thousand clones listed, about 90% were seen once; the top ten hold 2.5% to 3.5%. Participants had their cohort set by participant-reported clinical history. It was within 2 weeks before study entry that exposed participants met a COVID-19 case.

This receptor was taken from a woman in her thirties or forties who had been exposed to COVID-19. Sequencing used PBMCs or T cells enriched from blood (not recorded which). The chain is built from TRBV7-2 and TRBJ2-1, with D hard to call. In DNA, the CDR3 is TGTGCCAGCAGCCCAGTGTACAATGAGCAGTTCTTC. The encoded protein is CASSPVYNEQFF.